This T cell receptor (beta chain) was captured in a study of neurological immune-mediated disorders. This clonotype is medium-sized within its sample. With 10-nucleotide random UMIs included, cDNA was synthesized by 5'RACE. Via MiXCR, TCRdb re-called the 5' RACE reads, giving one row per CDR3 protein. The data show fewer than 20,000 distinct CDR3 sequences, around 28% seen once. Sequencing was performed on PBMCs. The receptor's source is a man in his fifties with HTLV-1-associated myelopathy (HAM/TSP).

The CDR3 region is CASSPPRSTGELFF. The CDR3 bases are TGTGCCAGCTCACCACCCCGGAGCACCGGGGAGCTGTTTTTT. This chain links TRBV18 with TRBJ2-2, with D hard to call. The CDR3 contains 14 residues. V lost 0 bases and J lost 4, with 6 bases in between. CDR1 is KGHSH and CDR2 is LQKENI in the germline V gene. Full variable domain (rest looked up from reference TRBV18 and TRBJ2-2): NAGVMQNPRHLVRRRGQEARLRCSPMKGHSHVYWYRQLPEEGLKFMVYLQKENIIDESGMPKERFSAEFPKEGPSILRIQQVVRGDSAAYFCASSPPRSTGELFFGEGSRLTVL.